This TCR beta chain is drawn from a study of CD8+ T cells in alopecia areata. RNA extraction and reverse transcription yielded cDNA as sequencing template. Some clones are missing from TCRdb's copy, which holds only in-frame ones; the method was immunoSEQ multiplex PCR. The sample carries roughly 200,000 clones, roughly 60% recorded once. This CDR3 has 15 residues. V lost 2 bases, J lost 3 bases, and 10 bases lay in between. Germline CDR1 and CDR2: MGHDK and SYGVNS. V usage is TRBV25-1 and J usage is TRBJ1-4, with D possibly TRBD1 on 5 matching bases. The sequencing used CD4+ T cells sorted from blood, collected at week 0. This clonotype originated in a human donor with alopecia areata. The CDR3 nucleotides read TGTGCCAGCAGTGAACAGAAGGGGTCTAATGAAAAACTGTTTTTT. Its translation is CASSEQKGSNEKLFF.